A single sample is the source of the 22 T cell receptor beta chains below, sequenced in a study of T cell responses to AZD1222 COVID-19 vaccine. Profiled with immunoSEQ multiplex PCR; TCRdb holds only in-frame clones, not every one. Of 100,000 to 150,000 clones in the sample, approximately 88% are singletons; the top ten hold 5% to 7.5%. The source material was peripheral blood, sampled on day 0 of AZD1222 vaccination. The receptors shown here come from an adult in good health.

The genes are TRBV7-9 and TRBJ2-1, with D possibly being TRBD1 or TRBD2 (5 bases each). V was clipped by 8 bases and J by 7 bases, with 18 bases between them. The germline V gene has CDR1 SEHNR and CDR2 FQNEAQ (reference sequence). This CDR3 is built from 14 residues. The chain's CDR3 is CASRGRETLNEQFF. In nucleotides, the CDR3 is TGTGCCAGCCGGGGCAGGGAGACATTGAATGAGCAGTTCTTC. Full variable domain (outside the CDR3, taken from reference TRBV7-9 and TRBJ2-1): DTGVSQNPRHKITKRGQNVTFRCDPISEHNRLYWYRQTLGQGPEFLTYFQNEAQLEKSRLLSDRFSAERPKGSFSTLEIQRTEQGDSAMYLCASRGRETLNEQFFGPGTRLTVL.

The chain employs TRBV14 and TRBJ2-7, with D uncertain. V was clipped by 5 bases and J by 0 bases, with 5 bases between them. The CDR3 is 12 amino acids. The germline V gene encodes CDR1 SGHDN and CDR2 FVKESK. Written as DNA, the CDR3 is TGTGCCAGCAGCTCCAGCTCCTACGAGCAGTACTTC. This translates into CASSSSSYEQYF.

The rearrangement uses TRBV5-4 and TRBJ1-6, with 7 bases aligning to TRBD1. The CDR3 is made up of 14 amino acids. J gave up 7 bases and V 4 bases, and 5 bases lay outside the gene matches. CDR1 SGHNT and CDR2 YYREEE come from the germline V gene (reference sequence). CDR3 sequence reads: CASSPRDSNSPLHF. The DNA for the CDR3 is TGTGCCAGCAGCCCCCGGGACAGCAATTCACCCCTCCACTTT.

Here the CDR3 DNA reads TGTGCCAGCAGCAGTGGACGAGCCACTGAAGCTTTCTTT. As protein: CASSSGRATEAFF. The chain carries TRBV7-6 and TRBJ1-1; D not certain. From germline, CDR1 is SGHVS and CDR2 FNYEAQ. This CDR3 has 13 residues. V was pared by 5 bases and J by 4 bases, with 11 bases between.

The rearrangement joins TRBV9 to TRBJ1-3; tentative D call: TRBD1 (5 bases). The CDR3 has 17 residues. Germline CDR1 reads SGDLS; CDR2 reads YYNGEE. V lost 4 bases to trimming and J lost 4 bases, with 21 bases between them. CDR3 in DNA: TGTGCCAGCAGCCCCCCGGGGACTCCCACCGGCGGAAACACCATATATTTT. Residues: CASSPPGTPTGGNTIYF.

The gene calls are TRBV6-5 and TRBJ1-6, with D perhaps TRBD1 (5 bases). The germline gives CDR1 MNHEY, CDR2 SVGAGI. Trimming removed 6 bases at V and 7 bases at J, with 16 bases between. The CDR3 covers 15 residues. DNA of the CDR3: TGTGCCAGCAGGGAGGACATAACCTCAAATTCACCCCTCCACTTT. It encodes CASREDITSNSPLHF.

The chain combines TRBV5-1 with TRBJ2-1, with D possibly called TRBD1 or TRBD2 (5 bases each). The length of the CDR3 is 14 residues. Germline CDR1 is SGHRS and CDR2 is YFSETQ. The V end was cut by 1 base, the J end by 10 bases, with 15 bases between. The CDR3, as DNA: TGCGCCAGCAGCTTGTCTGCAGGGTGGGGGGAGCAGTTCTTC. Its translation is CASSLSAGWGEQFF.

The chain has TRBV6-2 or TRBV6-3 and TRBJ2-1; 7 bases are a match to TRBD2. CDR1 and CDR2 (germline): MNHEY, SVGEGT. This CDR3 is built from 16 residues. With V trimmed by 5 bases and J by 9 bases, 16 bases remained unmatched. The CDR3 DNA reads as TGTGCCAGCAGTGCGAATCGTGGGGTAGCGGGCGGTGAGCAGTTCTTC. It specifies CASSANRGVAGGEQFF.

The chain employs TRBV30 and TRBJ1-1; no definite D call. The CDR3 consists of 16 residues. V lost 3 bases, J lost 4 bases, and 21 bases lay in between. Per germline, CDR1 GTSNPN and CDR2 SVGIG (reference sequence). The CDR3 DNA sequence: TGTGCCTGGAGCGAATCCCGGACGGCCCGGGCCACTGAAGCTTTCTTT. Amino acid sequence: CAWSESRTARATEAFF.

The genes are TRBV5-6 and TRBJ2-1; tentative D call: TRBD1 (6 bases). Trimming left V 6 bases short and J 9 bases short, with 19 bases between. Germline values: CDR1 SGHDT, CDR2 YYEEEE. The CDR3 has 14 amino acids. The CDR3 sequence is CASTPQGTRGEQFF. CDR3 bases: TGTGCCAGCACCCCCCAGGGGACCCGGGGTGAGCAGTTCTTC.

This chain joins TRBV20-1 and TRBJ1-2; no reliable D call. The CDR3 consists of 11 residues. Trimming took off 4 bases at V and 10 bases at J, with 13 bases between the two ends. Per the germline V gene, CDR1 is DFQATT and CDR2 is SNEGSKA (reference sequence). CDR3 sequence: CSAIWPHHYTF. DNA for the CDR3: TGCAGTGCTATCTGGCCTCATCACTACACCTTC.

The chain is built from TRBV20-1 and TRBJ1-1; 10 bases fit TRBD1. The CDR3 runs 14 residues. CDR1 is DFQATT and CDR2 is SNEGSKA in the germline V gene (reference sequence). The J segment lost 5 bases and the V segment lost 4 bases, leaving 7 bases of the junction unmatched. In DNA, the CDR3 is TGCAGTGCTAATGACAGGGGGCTCAGGACTGAAGCTTTCTTT. Its translation is CSANDRGLRTEAFF.

This chain links TRBV2 with TRBJ2-1, with D possibly matching TRBD1 (5 bases). CDR1 is SNHLY and CDR2 is FYNNEI in the germline V gene. Trimming took 2 bases from V and 4 from J, leaving 12 bases between them. The CDR3 contains 15 residues. CDR3 residues: CASSESLGAYNEQFF. The CDR3 DNA sequence: TGTGCCAGCAGTGAAAGCCTAGGGGCGTACAATGAGCAGTTCTTC.

This chain links TRBV3-1 (or the pseudogene TRBV3-2) with TRBJ2-7; TRBD1 matches 7 bases. V dropped 4 bases and J dropped 1; count of bases not matched to a gene: 7. The V gene's germline CDR1 is LGHDT and CDR2 YNNKEL (reference sequence). CDR3 size: 15 residues. The CDR3 is CASSPGGKLSYEQYF. The CDR3, as DNA: TGTGCCAGCAGCCCAGGGGGTAAACTTTCCTACGAGCAGTACTTC.

This sequence joins TRBV29-1 and TRBJ2-3; D might be TRBD1 (5 bases). Germline loops: CDR1 SQVTM, CDR2 ANQGSEA. Trimming pared 3 bases from V and 1 base from J, leaving 8 bases between. The CDR3 totals 13 residues. CDR3 amino acids: CSVDFRGTDTQYF. CDR3 nucleotide sequence: TGCAGCGTTGATTTCAGGGGCACAGATACGCAGTATTTT.

The rearrangement joins TRBV6-5 to TRBJ2-2, with D tentatively TRBD1 (6 bases). V lost 2 bases and J lost 6, with 10 bases in between. Germline loops: CDR1 MNHEY, CDR2 SVGAGI. The CDR3 runs 14 residues. CDR3 nucleotide sequence: TGTGCCAGCAGTTACCCTGGGACACCCGGGGAGCTGTTTTTT. Its translation is CASSYPGTPGELFF.

This chain connects TRBV25-1 to TRBJ2-7; D is unresolved. The germline V gene has CDR1 MGHDK and CDR2 SYGVNS. The length of the CDR3 is 12 residues. The V end lost 3 bases, the J end lost 3 bases, and 6 bases lay between the germline ends. CDR3 sequence: CASSETGYEQYF. The CDR3, as DNA: TGTGCCAGCAGTGAGACCGGCTACGAGCAGTACTTC.

The gene calls are TRBV27 and TRBJ1-1; D perhaps matches TRBD1 (5 bases). V was shortened by 0 bases and J by 9 bases, with 11 bases between the two germline ends. Germline CDR1 MNHEY, CDR2 SMNVEV (reference sequence). The CDR3 is 13 amino acids. The chain's CDR3 is CASSLSARAQAFF. The DNA for the CDR3 is TGTGCCAGCAGTTTATCTGCCAGGGCCCAAGCTTTCTTT.

This clone was counted a single time. The V and J genes are TRBV5-6 and TRBJ1-1; D is unclear. The CDR3 runs 15 residues. Germline values: CDR1 SGHDT, CDR2 YYEEEE. Deletions cut 4 bases from V and 0 bases from J, with 13 bases between. The chain's CDR3 is CASSDPSRMNTEAFF. CDR3 DNA: TGTGCCAGCAGCGACCCCAGCAGGATGAACACTGAAGCTTTCTTT.

J is TRBJ2-1 and V is TRBV7-2; the match to TRBD2 covers 12 bases. The germline V gene has CDR1 SGHTA and CDR2 FQGNSA. The trim removed 5 bases at V and 4 bases at J, leaving 9 bases unmatched. This CDR3 is built from 17 residues. This chain's CDR3 is CASSTLAGGGIYNEQFF. The CDR3, as DNA: TGTGCCAGCAGCACACTAGCGGGGGGTGGGATATACAATGAGCAGTTCTTC.

The chain combines TRBV5-8 with TRBJ1-4, with D possibly matching TRBD1 (5 bases). Trimming pared 0 bases from V and 7 bases from J, leaving 16 bases between. The CDR3 length is 16 residues. The germline gives CDR1 SGHTS, CDR2 YDEGEE. The CDR3 DNA reads as TGTGCCAGCAGCTTGGATCTAGGGGAAAGGGGTGAAAAACTGTTTTTT. Its translation is CASSLDLGERGEKLFF.

This clone was found once. The chain employs TRBV4-3 and TRBJ1-4; a weak D match, TRBD1 (5 bases). CDR3 size: 13 residues. Germline V gives CDR1 LGHNA, CDR2 YSLEER. Trimming stripped 6 bases from V and 6 bases from J, with 11 bases between. The CDR3 nucleotides are TGCGCCAGCAGTTGGGGCGCGGATGAAAAACTGTTTTTT. It codes for CASSWGADEKLFF.